This TCR beta chain was recorded in a study of cytomegalovirus exposure and HLA in healthy donors. Whole-study context: The 120 or so validation repertoires used a platform that matched the one used for the 600 to 750 first-cohort repertoires, as a later analysis reported. The study, taken as a whole, reports: Rarity marked most TCR sequences, yet some public TCRs occurred in many donors. In vitro work confirmed that a few CMV-associated chains recognize CMV antigens.

CDR3 size: 15 residues. Trimming cost V 3 bases and J 0 bases; bases outside gene matches: 3. The germline V gene has CDR1 LGHNA and CDR2 YSLEER. Measured with immunoSEQ multiplex PCR; TCRdb has only the in-frame clones, and not every one. The data hold approximately 270,000 clones, with about 86% observed a single time. About this clone itself: Its antigen is unidentified.

V usage is TRBV4-3 and J usage is TRBJ2-3; TRBD1 agrees at 7 bases. The clonotype was recovered from a woman aged 18-29 years in good health and CMV-seronegative. Sequenced sample: PBMCs. CDR3 loop: CASSHQGVSTDTQYF. CDR3 coding DNA: TGCGCCAGCAGCCACCAGGGGGTGAGCACAGATACGCAGTATTTT.